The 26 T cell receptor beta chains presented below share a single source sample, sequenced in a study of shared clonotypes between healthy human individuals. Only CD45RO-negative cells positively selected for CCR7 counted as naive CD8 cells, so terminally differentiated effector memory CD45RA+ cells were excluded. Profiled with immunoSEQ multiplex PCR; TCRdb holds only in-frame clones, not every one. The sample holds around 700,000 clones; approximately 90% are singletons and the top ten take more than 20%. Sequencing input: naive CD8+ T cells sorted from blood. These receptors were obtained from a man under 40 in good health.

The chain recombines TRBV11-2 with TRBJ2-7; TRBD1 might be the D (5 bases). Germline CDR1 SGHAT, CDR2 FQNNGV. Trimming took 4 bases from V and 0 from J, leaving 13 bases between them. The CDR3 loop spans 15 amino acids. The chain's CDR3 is CASSYSGLSSYEQYF. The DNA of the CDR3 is TGTGCCAGCAGCTACTCAGGGTTAAGCTCCTACGAGCAGTACTTC.

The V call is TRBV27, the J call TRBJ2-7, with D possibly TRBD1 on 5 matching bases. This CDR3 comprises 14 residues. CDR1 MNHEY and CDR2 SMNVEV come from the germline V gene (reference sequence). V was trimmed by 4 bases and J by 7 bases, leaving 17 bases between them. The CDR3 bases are TGTGCCAGCAGTTCCGCAAGGGGTACTAAAGAGCAGTACTTC. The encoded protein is CASSSARGTKEQYF.

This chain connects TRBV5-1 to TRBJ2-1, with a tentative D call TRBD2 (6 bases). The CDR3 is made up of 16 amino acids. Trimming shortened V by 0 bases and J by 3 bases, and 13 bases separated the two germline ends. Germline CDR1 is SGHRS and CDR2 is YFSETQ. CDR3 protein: CASSLEGGIGYNEQFF. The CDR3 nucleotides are TGCGCCAGCAGCTTGGAGGGCGGGATAGGCTACAATGAGCAGTTCTTC.

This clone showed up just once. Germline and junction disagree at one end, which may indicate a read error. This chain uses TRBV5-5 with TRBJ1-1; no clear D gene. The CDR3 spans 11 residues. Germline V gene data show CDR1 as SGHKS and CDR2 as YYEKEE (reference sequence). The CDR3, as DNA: TGTGCCAGCAGGTTGGGCACTGAAGCTTTCTTT. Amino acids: CASRLGTEAFF.

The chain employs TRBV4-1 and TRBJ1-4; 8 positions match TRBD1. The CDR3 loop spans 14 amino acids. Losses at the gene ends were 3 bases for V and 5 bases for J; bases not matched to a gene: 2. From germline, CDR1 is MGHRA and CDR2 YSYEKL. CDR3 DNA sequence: TGCGCCAGCAGCCAGGACAGGGCGAATGAAAAACTGTTTTTT. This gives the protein CASSQDRANEKLFF.

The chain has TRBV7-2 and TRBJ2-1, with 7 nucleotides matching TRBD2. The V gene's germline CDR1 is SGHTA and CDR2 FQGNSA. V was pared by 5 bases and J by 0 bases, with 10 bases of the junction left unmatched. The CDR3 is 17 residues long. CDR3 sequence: CASSRYPSGFSYNEQFF. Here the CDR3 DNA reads TGTGCCAGCAGCCGTTACCCTAGCGGATTCTCCTACAATGAGCAGTTCTTC.

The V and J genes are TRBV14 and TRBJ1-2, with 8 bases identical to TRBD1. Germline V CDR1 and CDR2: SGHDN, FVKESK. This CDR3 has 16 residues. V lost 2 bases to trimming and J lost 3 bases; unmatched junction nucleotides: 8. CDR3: CASSQPGQEIYYGYTF. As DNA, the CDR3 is TGTGCCAGCAGCCAACCGGGACAGGAGATATACTATGGCTACACCTTC.

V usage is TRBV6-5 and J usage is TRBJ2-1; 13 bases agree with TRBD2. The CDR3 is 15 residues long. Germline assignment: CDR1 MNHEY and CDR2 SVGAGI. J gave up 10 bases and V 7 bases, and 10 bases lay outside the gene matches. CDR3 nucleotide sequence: TGTGCCAGCACCAAGACTAGCGGGGGGCTAGGGGAGCAGTTCTTC. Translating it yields CASTKTSGGLGEQFF.

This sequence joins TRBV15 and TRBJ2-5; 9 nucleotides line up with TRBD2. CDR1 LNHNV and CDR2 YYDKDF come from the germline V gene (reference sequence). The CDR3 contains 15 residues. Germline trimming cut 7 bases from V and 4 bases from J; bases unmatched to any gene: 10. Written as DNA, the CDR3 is TGTGCCACCACCAATATAGCGGGAGCGGGAGAGACCCAGTACTTC. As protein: CATTNIAGAGETQYF.

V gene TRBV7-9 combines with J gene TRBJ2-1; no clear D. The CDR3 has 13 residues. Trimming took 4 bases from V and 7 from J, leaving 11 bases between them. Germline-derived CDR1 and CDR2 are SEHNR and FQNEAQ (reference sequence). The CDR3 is CASSSLLGNEQFF. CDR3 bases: TGTGCCAGCAGCTCCCTATTAGGGAATGAGCAGTTCTTC.

CDR3: CASSPRGVGHRSYEQYF. Written as DNA, the CDR3 is TGTGCCAGCAGTCCCAGGGGGGTGGGACACCGCTCCTACGAGCAGTACTTC. This rearrangement joins TRBV7-9 to TRBJ2-7; maybe TRBD1 (7 bases). Trimming cost V 6 bases and J 0 bases, with 21 bases left between them. Germline V CDR1 and CDR2: SEHNR, FQNEAQ (reference sequence). The CDR3 covers 17 residues.

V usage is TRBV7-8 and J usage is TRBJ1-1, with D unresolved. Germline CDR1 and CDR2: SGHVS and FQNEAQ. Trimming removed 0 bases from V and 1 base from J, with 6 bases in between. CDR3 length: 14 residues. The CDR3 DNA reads TGTGCCAGCAGCTTAGCACGGAAGAACACTGAAGCTTTCTTT. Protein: CASSLARKNTEAFF.

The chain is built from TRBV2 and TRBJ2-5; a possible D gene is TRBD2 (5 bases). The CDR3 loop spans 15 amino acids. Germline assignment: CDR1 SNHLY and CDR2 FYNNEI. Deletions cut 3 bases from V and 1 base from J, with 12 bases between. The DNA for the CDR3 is TGTGCCAGCAGTGATGGGTGGGGAGCCCAAGAGACCCAGTACTTC. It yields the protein CASSDGWGAQETQYF.

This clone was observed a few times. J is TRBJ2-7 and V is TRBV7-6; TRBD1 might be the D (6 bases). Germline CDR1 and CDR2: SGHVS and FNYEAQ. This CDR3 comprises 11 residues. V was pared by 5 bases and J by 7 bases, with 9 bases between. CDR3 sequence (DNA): TGTGCCAGCAGCCTTACAGGGGAGCAGTACTTC. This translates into CASSLTGEQYF.

DNA of the CDR3: TGTGCCAGCAGCTTATTCGCCGGTATTGTAGCGGGAGTTTACAATGAGCAGTTCTTC. Protein: CASSLFAGIVAGVYNEQFF. V usage is TRBV7-3 and J usage is TRBJ2-1; 9 positions match TRBD2. CDR3 length equals 19 residues. V was clipped by 2 bases and J by 4 bases; unmatched bases: 15. Germline lookup yields CDR1 SGHTA and CDR2 FQGTGA. Filled out from reference TRBV7-3 and TRBJ2-1, the complete variable domain reads GAGVSQTPSNKVTEKGKYVELRCDPISGHTALYWYRQSLGQGPEFLIYFQGTGAADDSGLPNDRFFAVRPEGSVSTLKIQRTERGDSAVYLCASSLFAGIVAGVYNEQFFGPGTRLTVL.

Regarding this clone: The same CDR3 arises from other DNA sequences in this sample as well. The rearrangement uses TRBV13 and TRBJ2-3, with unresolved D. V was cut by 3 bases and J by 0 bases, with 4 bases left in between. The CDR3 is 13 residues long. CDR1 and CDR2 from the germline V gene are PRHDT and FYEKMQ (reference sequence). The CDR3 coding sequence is TGTGCCAGCAGCTTGGGGAGCACAGATACGCAGTATTTT. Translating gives CASSLGSTDTQYF.

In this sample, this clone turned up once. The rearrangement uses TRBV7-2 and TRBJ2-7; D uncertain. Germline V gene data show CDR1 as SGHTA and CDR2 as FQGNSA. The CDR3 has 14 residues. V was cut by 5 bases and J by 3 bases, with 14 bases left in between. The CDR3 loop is CASSPHRNDYEQYF. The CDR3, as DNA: TGTGCCAGCAGCCCTCATCGGAACGACTACGAGCAGTACTTC.

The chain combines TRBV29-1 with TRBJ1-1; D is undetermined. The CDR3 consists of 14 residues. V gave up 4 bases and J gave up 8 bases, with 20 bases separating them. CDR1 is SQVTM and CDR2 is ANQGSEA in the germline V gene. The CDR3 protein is CSVVSRTLGLEAFF. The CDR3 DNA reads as TGCAGCGTTGTTAGTCGGACTCTTGGCCTGGAAGCTTTCTTT.

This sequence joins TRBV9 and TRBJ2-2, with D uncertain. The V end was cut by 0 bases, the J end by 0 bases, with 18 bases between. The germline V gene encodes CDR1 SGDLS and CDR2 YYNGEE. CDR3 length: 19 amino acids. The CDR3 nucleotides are TGTGCCAGCAGCGTAGGCCCCCCGATACCCCTTTCGAACACCGGGGAGCTGTTTTTT. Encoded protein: CASSVGPPIPLSNTGELFF. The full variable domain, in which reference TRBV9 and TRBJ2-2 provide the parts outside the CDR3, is DSGVTQTPKHLITATGQRVTLRCSPRSGDLSVYWYQQSLDQGLQFLIQYYNGEERAKGNILERFSAQQFPDLHSELNLSSLELGDSALYFCASSVGPPIPLSNTGELFFGEGSRLTVL.

The CDR3 DNA is TGTGCCACCAGCAGAGGGACAGGCCAGTCGAACACTGAAGCTTTCTTT. Amino acid sequence: CATSRGTGQSNTEAFF. V gene TRBV15 combines with J gene TRBJ1-1; 7 bases are a match to TRBD1. In germline, CDR1 is LNHNV, CDR2 YYDKDF (reference sequence). V was pared by 1 base and J by 1 base, with 6 bases of the junction left unmatched. The CDR3 extends over 16 amino acids.

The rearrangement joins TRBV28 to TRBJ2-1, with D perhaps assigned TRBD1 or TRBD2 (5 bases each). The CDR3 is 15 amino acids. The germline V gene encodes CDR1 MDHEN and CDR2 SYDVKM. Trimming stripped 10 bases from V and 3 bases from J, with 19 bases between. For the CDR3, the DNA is TGTGCCACCCTTCTCAGGGCGGGTCGCTACAATGAGCAGTTCTTC. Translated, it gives CATLLRAGRYNEQFF.

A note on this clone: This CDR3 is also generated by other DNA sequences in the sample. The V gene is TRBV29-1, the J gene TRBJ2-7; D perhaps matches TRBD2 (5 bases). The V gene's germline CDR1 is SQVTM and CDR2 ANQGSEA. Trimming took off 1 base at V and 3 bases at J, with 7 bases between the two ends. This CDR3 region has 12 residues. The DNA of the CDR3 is TGCAGCGTTGAAGGACGGGGCTACGAGCAGTACTTC. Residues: CSVEGRGYEQYF.

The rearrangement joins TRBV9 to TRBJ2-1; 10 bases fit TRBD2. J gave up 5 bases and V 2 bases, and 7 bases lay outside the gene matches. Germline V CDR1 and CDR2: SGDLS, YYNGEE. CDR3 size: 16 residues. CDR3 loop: CASSVLGTSVDNEQFF. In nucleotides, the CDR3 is TGTGCCAGCAGCGTTCTCGGGACTAGCGTTGACAATGAGCAGTTCTTC. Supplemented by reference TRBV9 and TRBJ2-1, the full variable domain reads DSGVTQTPKHLITATGQRVTLRCSPRSGDLSVYWYQQSLDQGLQFLIQYYNGEERAKGNILERFSAQQFPDLHSELNLSSLELGDSALYFCASSVLGTSVDNEQFFGPGTRLTVL.

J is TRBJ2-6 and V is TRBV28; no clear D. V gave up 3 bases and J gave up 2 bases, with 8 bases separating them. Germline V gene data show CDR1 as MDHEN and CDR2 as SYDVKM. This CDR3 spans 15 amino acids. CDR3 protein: CASSFFRAGANVLTF. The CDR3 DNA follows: TGTGCCAGCAGTTTTTTTCGGGCTGGGGCCAACGTCCTGACTTTC.

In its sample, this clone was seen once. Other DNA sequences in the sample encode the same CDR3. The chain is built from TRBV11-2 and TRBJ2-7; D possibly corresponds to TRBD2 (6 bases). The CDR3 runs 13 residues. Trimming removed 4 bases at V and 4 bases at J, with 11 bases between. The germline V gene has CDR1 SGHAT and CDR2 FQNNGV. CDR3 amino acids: CASSSGLLYEQYF. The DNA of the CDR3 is TGTGCCAGCAGCTCGGGACTCCTATACGAGCAGTACTTC.

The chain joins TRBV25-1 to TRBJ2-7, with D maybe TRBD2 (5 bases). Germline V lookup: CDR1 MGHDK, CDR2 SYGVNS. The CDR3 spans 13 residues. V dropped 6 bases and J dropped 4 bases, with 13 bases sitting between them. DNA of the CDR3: TGTGCCAGCAGCCCCGGGGTGGGGTACGAGCAGTACTTC. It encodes CASSPGVGYEQYF.